This is a list of T cell receptor beta chains from one sample in a study of T cells in Graves' hyperthyroidism and ophthalmopathy. Via MiXCR, TCRdb re-called the multiplex PCR reads, giving one row per CDR3 protein. In the table there are hundreds of thousands of distinct CDR3 sequences, about 15% of which are singletons. Sequencing input: blood. Receptors originate from a woman aged 18 to 35 with Graves' hyperthyroidism. Each CDR3 is given with its conserved first and last residue. D genes are given only for firm matches. Clone size is given for some rows only: seen once, a few or many times, or a class if the clone is expanded.

D gene	V gene	CDR3 length	J gene	clone size	CDR3 DNA	CDR3 protein
TRBD1	TRBV4-2	15	TRBJ2-5	many	TGTGCCAGCAGCCTTGGACAGGCCGTAGAAGAGACCCAGTACTTC	CASSLGQAVEETQYF
TRBD1	TRBV7-2	19	TRBJ2-7	.	TGTGCCAGCAGCTTAAGTTGGAGAGGGACAGGGGCGAATCAAGGCGAGCAGTACTTC	CASSLSWRGTGANQGEQYF
.	TRBV29-1	13	TRBJ1-1	many	TGCAGCGTTGACAAGGGCAGGATCACTGAAGCTTTCTTT	CSVDKGRITEAFF
.	TRBV29-1	14	TRBJ1-2	.	TGCAGCGCCCCAGCAGGAGACGGAGACTATGGCTACACCTTC	CSAPAGDGDYGYTF
.	TRBV7-3	13	TRBJ1-5	.	TGTGCCAGCAGCCTTGGCTTTGGGCAGCCCCAGCATTTT	CASSLGFGQPQHF
TRBD2	TRBV7-9	15	TRBJ2-5	many	TGTGCCAGCAGCTTAGTGGGGACTAGCACGGAGACCCAGTACTTC	CASSLVGTSTETQYF
.	TRBV27	14	TRBJ2-7	many	TGTGCCAGCGTCTATCATGAGGCCGGCTACGAGCAGTACTTC	CASVYHEAGYEQYF
.	TRBV7-3	14	TRBJ2-1	many	TGTGCCAGCAGCTTGGGCAGGTCTAACAATGAGCAGTTCTTC	CASSLGRSNNEQFF
.	TRBV11-1	14	TRBJ2-7	many	TGTGCCAGCAGCTTAGGGACTACCTACTACGAGCAGTACTTC	CASSLGTTYYEQYF
.	TRBV28	10	TRBJ2-7	many	TGTGCCAGCAGTTTTGGCGAGCAGTACTTC	CASSFGEQYF
.	TRBV7-9	12	TRBJ1-1	many	TGTGCCAGCAGCCCCGTCTTCACTGAAGCTTTCTTT	CASSPVFTEAFF
.	TRBV7-2	13	TRBJ2-7	many	TGTGCCAGCAGCTTACCCGGGATCTACGAGCAGTACTTC	CASSLPGIYEQYF
TRBD2	TRBV2	14	TRBJ2-1	.	TGTGCCAGCAGTAGCGGGAGAGGCTACAATGAGCAGTTCTTC	CASSSGRGYNEQFF
TRBD2	TRBV27	16	TRBJ2-7	few	TGTGCCAGCAGTCTGATAGCGGGGAGAGGCTCCTACGAGCAGTACTTC	CASSLIAGRGSYEQYF
.	TRBV15	16	TRBJ1-2	.	TGTGCCACCAGCACTTTTGACAGACCAGCTAACTATGGCTACACCTTC	CATSTFDRPANYGYTF
.	TRBV29-1	13	TRBJ2-3	few	TGCAGCGCCCCGGGGGTCTACACAGATACGCAGTATTTT	CSAPGVYTDTQYF
.	TRBV7-9	14	TRBJ1-1	many	TGTGCCAGCAGCTCCGAATATGCTTACACTGAAGCTTTCTTT	CASSSEYAYTEAFF
TRBD1	TRBV2	15	TRBJ1-4	many	TGTGCCAGCAGACATAGGACAGGGTCGAATGAAAAACTGTTTTTT	CASRHRTGSNEKLFF
TRBD2	TRBV29-1	13	TRBJ2-2	few	TGCAGCGGGGGAGGGTGGATAGGCGGGGAGCTGTTTTTT	CSGGGWIGGELFF
TRBD1	TRBV9	15	TRBJ2-7	.	TGTGCCAGCAGCGCCGGGGGACAGGGTACTTCCGAGCAGTACTTC	CASSAGGQGTSEQYF
.	TRBV20-1	12	TRBJ2-7	few	TGCAGTGCCCGGTTGGACGCCTACGAGCAGTACTTC	CSARLDAYEQYF
.	TRBV28	15	TRBJ1-1	many	TGTGCCACCCTCAGGGGTGCCCCCCTAAACACTGAAGCTTTCTTT	CATLRGAPLNTEAFF
.	TRBV6-1	15	TRBJ2-1	many	TGTGCCAGCTCTGTCGGCGGGACCGCCTACAATGAGCAGTTCTTC	CASSVGGTAYNEQFF
TRBD2	TRBV6-2/TRBV6-3	19	TRBJ2-1	many	TGTGCCAGCAGTTACCACCTCCCGGGACTAGCGGGAGGGCCAAATGAGCAGTTCTTC	CASSYHLPGLAGGPNEQFF